One sample yielded the 8 T cell receptor beta chains listed below, sequenced in a study of blood T cell repertoires in COVID-19. Only in-frame clones appear in the TCRdb table, and some are missing; sequencing was by immunoSEQ multiplex PCR. The sample carries over 200,000 clones, 80% to 90% recorded once. The source material was peripheral blood. These receptors were taken from a man aged 18 to 35 with active or convalescent COVID-19.

This clone was detected only once. J is TRBJ2-3 and V is TRBV11-2; D ambiguous. Germline V gene data show CDR1 as SGHAT and CDR2 as FQNNGV. This CDR3 contains 14 residues. The V and J ends lost 1 base and 0 bases respectively, with 5 bases between them. The CDR3: CASSLVQSTDTQYF. CDR3 in DNA: TGTGCCAGCAGCTTAGTACAGAGCACAGATACGCAGTATTTT.

The CDR3 region has the DNA TGTGCCAGCAGCTTATCCAGGGCCTATGGCTACACCTTC. Translation: CASSLSRAYGYTF. The chain carries TRBV7-9 and TRBJ1-2, with D perhaps TRBD1 (5 bases). This CDR3 is 13 amino acids long. Per germline, CDR1 SEHNR and CDR2 FQNEAQ (reference sequence). V was trimmed by 2 bases and J by 4 bases, leaving 8 bases between them.

V usage is TRBV27 and J usage is TRBJ1-1; no clear D gene. The CDR3 totals 12 residues. Germline CDR1 reads MNHEY; CDR2 reads SMNVEV (reference sequence). Trimming cost V 3 bases and J 5 bases, with 7 bases left between them. Here the CDR3 DNA reads TGTGCCAGCAGTTTCGCCGGTACTGAAGCTTTCTTT. Its translation is CASSFAGTEAFF.

This clone was observed a handful of times. The chain recombines TRBV29-1 with TRBJ2-1, with D tentatively TRBD1 (6 bases). The germline CDR1 and CDR2 sequences are SQVTM and ANQGSEA. V dropped 3 bases and J dropped 8 bases, with 11 bases sitting between them. The CDR3 is made up of 12 amino acids. The CDR3 bases are TGCAGCGTTGATGGGTGGGGGCATGAGCAGTTCTTC. It is translated as CSVDGWGHEQFF.

This clone was counted between two and nine times. V is TRBV2 and J is TRBJ1-4, with 7 nucleotides matching TRBD1. This CDR3 is built from 14 residues. Unmatched junction bases numbered 7, after V lost 8 bases and J lost 4 bases. CDR1 and CDR2 (germline): SNHLY, FYNNEI. The CDR3 DNA reads as TGTGCCAGCGGGGCTGACAGGGTTAATGAAAAACTGTTTTTT. It translates to CASGADRVNEKLFF.

J is TRBJ2-5 and V is TRBV12-3 or TRBV12-4, with D tentatively TRBD1 (6 bases). There are 13 residues in the CDR3. Trimming cost V 6 bases and J 5 bases, with 13 bases left between them. The CDR3 spells CASSRSGVETQYF. In DNA form, the CDR3 reads TGTGCCAGCAGCCGGTCAGGGGTGGAGACCCAGTACTTC.

The chain joins TRBV29-1 to TRBJ1-2, with 10 bases fitting TRBD1. The length of the CDR3 is 15 residues. CDR1 SQVTM and CDR2 ANQGSEA come from the germline V gene. Germline trimming cut 4 bases from V and 4 bases from J; bases unmatched to any gene: 9. This chain's CDR3 is CSVGEATGGGYGYTF. The CDR3 DNA reads as TGCAGCGTTGGAGAGGCGACAGGGGGCGGCTATGGCTACACCTTC.

The rearrangement uses TRBV13 and TRBJ2-2, with 8 bases identical to TRBD1. Trimming removed 4 bases from V and 7 bases from J; junction bases left unmatched: 5. The CDR3 sequence is 14 residues long. The germline V gene encodes CDR1 PRHDT and CDR2 FYEKMQ (reference sequence). The CDR3 DNA reads TGTGCCAGCAGCTCGACAGGGGAAAGCGGGGAGCTGTTTTTT. Translated: CASSSTGESGELFF.